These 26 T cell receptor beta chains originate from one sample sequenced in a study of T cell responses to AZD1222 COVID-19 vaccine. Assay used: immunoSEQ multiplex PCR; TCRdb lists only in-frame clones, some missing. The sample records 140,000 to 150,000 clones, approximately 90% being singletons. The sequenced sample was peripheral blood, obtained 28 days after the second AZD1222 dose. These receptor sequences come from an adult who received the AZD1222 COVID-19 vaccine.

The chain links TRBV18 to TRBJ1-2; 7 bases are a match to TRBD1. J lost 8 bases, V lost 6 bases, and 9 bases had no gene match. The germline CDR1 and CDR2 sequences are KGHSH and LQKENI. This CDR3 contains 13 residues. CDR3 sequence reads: CASSSGGGRGYTF. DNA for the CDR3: TGTGCCAGCTCTTCAGGGGGTGGTAGAGGCTACACCTTC.

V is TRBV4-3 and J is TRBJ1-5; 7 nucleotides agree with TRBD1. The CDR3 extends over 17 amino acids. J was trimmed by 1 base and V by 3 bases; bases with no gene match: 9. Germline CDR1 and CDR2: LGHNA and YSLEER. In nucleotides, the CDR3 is TGCGCCAGCAGCCATGGACGGGCGGGACAGAGCAATCAGCCCCAGCATTTT. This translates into CASSHGRAGQSNQPQHF.

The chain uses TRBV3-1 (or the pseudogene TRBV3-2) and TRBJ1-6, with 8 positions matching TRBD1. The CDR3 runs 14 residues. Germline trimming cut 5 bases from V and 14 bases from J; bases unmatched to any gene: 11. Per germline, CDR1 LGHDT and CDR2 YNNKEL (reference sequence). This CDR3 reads CASSYGQGQTALHF. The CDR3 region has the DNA TGTGCCAGCAGCTACGGACAGGGACAAACGGCCCTCCACTTT.

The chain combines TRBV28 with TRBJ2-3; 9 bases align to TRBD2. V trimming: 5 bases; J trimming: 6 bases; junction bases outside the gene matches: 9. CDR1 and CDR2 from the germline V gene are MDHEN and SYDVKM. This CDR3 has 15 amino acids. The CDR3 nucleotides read TGTGCCAGCAGTGGAGGCGGGAGGGCCACGGATACGCAGTATTTT. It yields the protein CASSGGGRATDTQYF.

The CDR3 DNA reads TGTGCCAGCAGCTCCCCCCGTAGGACTAGCGGGGTCTCCTACAATGAGCAGTTCTTC. Translating it yields CASSSPRRTSGVSYNEQFF. This sequence joins TRBV9 and TRBJ2-1; 12 bases map to TRBD2. V trimming: 4 bases; J trimming: 0 bases; junction bases outside the gene matches: 11. Germline CDR1 reads SGDLS; CDR2 reads YYNGEE. The CDR3 is made up of 19 amino acids.

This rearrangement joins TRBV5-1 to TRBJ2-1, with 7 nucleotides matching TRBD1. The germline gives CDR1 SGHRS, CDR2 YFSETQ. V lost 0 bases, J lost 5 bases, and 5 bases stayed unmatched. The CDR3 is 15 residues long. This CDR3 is CASSLVGGEDNEQFF. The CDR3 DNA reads TGCGCCAGCAGCTTGGTAGGGGGCGAGGACAATGAGCAGTTCTTC.

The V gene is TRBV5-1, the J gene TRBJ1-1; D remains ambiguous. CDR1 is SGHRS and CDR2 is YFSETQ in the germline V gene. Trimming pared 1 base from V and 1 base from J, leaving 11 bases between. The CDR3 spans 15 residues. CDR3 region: CASSLIPSENTEAFF. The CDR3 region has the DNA TGCGCCAGCAGCTTGATCCCGTCGGAGAACACTGAAGCTTTCTTT.

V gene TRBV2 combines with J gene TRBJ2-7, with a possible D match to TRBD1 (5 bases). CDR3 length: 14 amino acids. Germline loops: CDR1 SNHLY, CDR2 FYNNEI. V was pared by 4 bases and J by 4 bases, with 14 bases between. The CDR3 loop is CASSVGAQRYEQYF. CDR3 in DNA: TGTGCCAGCAGTGTTGGGGCCCAACGTTACGAGCAGTACTTC.

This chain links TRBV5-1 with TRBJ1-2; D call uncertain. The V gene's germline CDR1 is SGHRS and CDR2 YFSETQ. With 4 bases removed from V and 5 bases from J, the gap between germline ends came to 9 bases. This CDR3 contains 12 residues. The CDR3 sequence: CASSRGSYGYTF. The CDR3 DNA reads TGCGCCAGCAGCCGAGGGAGTTATGGCTACACCTTC. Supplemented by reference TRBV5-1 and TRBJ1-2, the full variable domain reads KAGVTQTPRYLIKTRGQQVTLSCSPISGHRSVSWYQQTPGQGLQFLFEYFSETQRNKGNFPGRFSGRQFSNSRSEMNVSTLELGDSALYLCASSRGSYGYTFGSGTRLTVV.

The CDR3 sequence is CASSSPERGDTEAFF. The CDR3 DNA reads as TGTGCCAGCAGCTCTCCCGAGAGGGGGGACACTGAAGCTTTCTTT. The chain is built from TRBV7-9 and TRBJ1-1; weak D call: TRBD1 (6 bases). The V gene lost 4 bases and the J gene lost 3 bases, with 15 bases spanning the gap. The CDR3 contains 15 residues. Per the germline V gene, CDR1 is SEHNR and CDR2 is FQNEAQ (reference sequence).

CDR3: CASSGNFLRQETQYF. CDR3 bases: TGTGCCAGCAGTGGTAACTTTCTGAGACAAGAGACCCAGTACTTC. The chain couples TRBV2 to TRBJ2-5; D is uncertain. Trimming stripped 4 bases from V and 2 bases from J, with 14 bases between. This CDR3 region has 15 residues. Germline V gene sequence: CDR1 SNHLY, CDR2 FYNNEI. Combining the CDR3 with reference TRBV2 and TRBJ2-5 gives the whole variable domain EPEVTQTPSHQVTQMGQEVILRCVPISNHLYFYWYRQILGQKVEFLVSFYNNEISEKSEIFDDQFSVERPDGSNFTLKIRSTKLEDSAMYFCASSGNFLRQETQYFGPGTRLLVL.

CDR3 sequence (DNA): TGTGCCAGCAGTTTGCCAGTCCAAGAGACCCAGTACTTC. The encoded protein is CASSLPVQETQYF. The V and J genes are TRBV5-6 and TRBJ2-5; D uncertain. V lost 5 bases to trimming and J lost 1 base, with 9 bases between them. The germline gives CDR1 SGHDT, CDR2 YYEEEE. This CDR3 spans 13 amino acids.

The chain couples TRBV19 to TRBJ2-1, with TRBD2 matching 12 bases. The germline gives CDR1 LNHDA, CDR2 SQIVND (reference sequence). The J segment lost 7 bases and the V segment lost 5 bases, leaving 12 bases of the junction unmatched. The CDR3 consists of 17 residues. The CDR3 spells CASSAQTSGRGPNEQFF. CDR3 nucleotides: TGTGCCAGTAGTGCCCAGACTAGCGGGAGAGGGCCGAATGAGCAGTTCTTC.

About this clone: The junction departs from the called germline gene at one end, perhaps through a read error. The CDR3 sequence: CASSSGTGSYNEQFF. The CDR3 DNA sequence: TGTGCTAGCAGCTCCGGGACAGGGTCCTACAATGAGCAGTTCTTC. The gene calls are TRBV7-7 and TRBJ2-1, with 9 bases identical to TRBD1. Germline CDR1 reads SSHAT; CDR2 reads FNYEAQ (reference sequence). CDR3 length equals 15 residues.

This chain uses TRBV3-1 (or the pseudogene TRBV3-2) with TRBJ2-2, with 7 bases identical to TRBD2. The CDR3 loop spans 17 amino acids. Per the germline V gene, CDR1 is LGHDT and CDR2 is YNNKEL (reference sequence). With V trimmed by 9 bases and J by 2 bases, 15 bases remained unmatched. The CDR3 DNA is TGTGCCAGTAGGCAGGGCGGGGGAGGCACTAACACCGGGGAGCTGTTTTTT. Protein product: CASRQGGGGTNTGELFF.

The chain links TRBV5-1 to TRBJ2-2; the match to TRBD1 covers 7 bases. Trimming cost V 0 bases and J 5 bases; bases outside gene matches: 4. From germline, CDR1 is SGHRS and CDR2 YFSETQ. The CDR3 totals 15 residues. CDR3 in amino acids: CASSLALTGTGELFF. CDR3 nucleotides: TGCGCCAGCAGCTTGGCCTTGACAGGGACCGGGGAGCTGTTTTTT.

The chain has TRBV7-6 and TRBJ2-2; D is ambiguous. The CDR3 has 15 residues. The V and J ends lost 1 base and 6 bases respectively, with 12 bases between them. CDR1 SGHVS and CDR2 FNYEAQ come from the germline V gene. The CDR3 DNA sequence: TGTGCCAGCAGCTTAGGACTGGTTCTGGCCGGGGAGCTGTTTTTT. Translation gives CASSLGLVLAGELFF.

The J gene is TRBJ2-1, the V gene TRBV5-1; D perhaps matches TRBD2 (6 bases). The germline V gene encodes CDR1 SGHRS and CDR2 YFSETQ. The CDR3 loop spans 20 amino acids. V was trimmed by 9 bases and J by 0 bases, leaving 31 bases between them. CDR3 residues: CATLPNPLRGPPSSYNEQFF. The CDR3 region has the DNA TGCGCCACCCTCCCGAACCCCCTGCGGGGACCGCCAAGCTCCTACAATGAGCAGTTCTTC.

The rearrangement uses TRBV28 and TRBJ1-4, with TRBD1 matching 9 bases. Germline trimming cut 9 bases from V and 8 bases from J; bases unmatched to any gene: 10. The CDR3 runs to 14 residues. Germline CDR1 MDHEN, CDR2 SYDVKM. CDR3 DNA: TGTGCCAGAGAAACAGGGGGCATTCGAGAAAAACTGTTTTTT. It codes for CARETGGIREKLFF.

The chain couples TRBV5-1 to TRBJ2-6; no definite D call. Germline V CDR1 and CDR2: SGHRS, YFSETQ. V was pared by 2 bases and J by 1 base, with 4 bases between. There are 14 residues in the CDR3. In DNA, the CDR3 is TGCGCCAGCAGCTTTGGGTCTGGGGCCAACGTCCTGACTTTC. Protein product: CASSFGSGANVLTF.

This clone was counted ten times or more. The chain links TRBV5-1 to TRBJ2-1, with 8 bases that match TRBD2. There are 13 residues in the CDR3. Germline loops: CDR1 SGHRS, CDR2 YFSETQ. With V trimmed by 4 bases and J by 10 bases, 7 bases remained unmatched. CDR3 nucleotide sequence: TGCGCCAGCAGCATCCATACTAGCGGAGAGCAGTTCTTC. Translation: CASSIHTSGEQFF.

Here the CDR3 DNA reads TGTGCCTGGAGTGTTCTGGGTCTGGCAGGCTACACCTTC. It yields the protein CAWSVLGLAGYTF. V gene TRBV30 combines with J gene TRBJ1-2, with D uncertain. Between the trimmed V and J ends, which lost 0 bases and 8 bases, there was a span of 13 bases. The CDR3 covers 13 residues. Germline V CDR1 and CDR2: GTSNPN, SVGIG (reference sequence).

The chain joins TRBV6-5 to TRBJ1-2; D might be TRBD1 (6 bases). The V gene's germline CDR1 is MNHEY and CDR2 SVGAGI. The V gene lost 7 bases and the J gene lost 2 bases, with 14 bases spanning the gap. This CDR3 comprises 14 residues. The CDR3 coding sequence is TGTGCCAGCAATACAGGGCCCCCAAACTATGGCTACACCTTC. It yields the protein CASNTGPPNYGYTF.

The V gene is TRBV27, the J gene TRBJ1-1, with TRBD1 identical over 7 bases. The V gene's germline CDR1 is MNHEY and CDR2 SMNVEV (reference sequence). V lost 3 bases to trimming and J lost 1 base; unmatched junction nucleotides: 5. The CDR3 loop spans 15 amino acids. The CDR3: CASSFRQGWNTEAFF. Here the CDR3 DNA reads TGTGCCAGCAGTTTCCGACAGGGTTGGAACACTGAAGCTTTCTTT.

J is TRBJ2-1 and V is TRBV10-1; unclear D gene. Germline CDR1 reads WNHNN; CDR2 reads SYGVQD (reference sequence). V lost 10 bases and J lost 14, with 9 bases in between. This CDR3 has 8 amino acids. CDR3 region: CATPQKFF. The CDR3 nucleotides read TGCGCCACCCCCCAAAAGTTCTTC.

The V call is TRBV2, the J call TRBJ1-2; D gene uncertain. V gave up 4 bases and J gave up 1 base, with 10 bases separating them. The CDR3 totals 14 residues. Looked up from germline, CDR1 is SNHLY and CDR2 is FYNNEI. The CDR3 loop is CASSVTQSNYGYTF. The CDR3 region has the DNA TGTGCCAGCAGTGTCACACAGAGTAACTATGGCTACACCTTC. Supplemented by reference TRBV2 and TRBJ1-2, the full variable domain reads EPEVTQTPSHQVTQMGQEVILRCVPISNHLYFYWYRQILGQKVEFLVSFYNNEISEKSEIFDDQFSVERPDGSNFTLKIRSTKLEDSAMYFCASSVTQSNYGYTFGSGTRLTVV.